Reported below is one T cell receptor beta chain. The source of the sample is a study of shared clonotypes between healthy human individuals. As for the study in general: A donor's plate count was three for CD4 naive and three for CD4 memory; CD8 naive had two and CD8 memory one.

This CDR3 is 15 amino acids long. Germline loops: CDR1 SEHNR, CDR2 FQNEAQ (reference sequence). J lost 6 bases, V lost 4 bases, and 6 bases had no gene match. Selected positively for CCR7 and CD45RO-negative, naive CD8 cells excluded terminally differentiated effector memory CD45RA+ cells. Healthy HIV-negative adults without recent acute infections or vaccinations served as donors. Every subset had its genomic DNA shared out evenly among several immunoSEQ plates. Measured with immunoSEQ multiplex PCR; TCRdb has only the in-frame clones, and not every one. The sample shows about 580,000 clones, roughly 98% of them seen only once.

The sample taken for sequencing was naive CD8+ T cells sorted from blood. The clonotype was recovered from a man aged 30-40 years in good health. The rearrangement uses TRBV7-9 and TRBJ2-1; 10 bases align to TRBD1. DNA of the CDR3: TGTGCCAGCAGCTCCGGACAGGGGGATCTCAATGAGCAGTTCTTC. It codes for CASSSGQGDLNEQFF.